This T cell receptor beta chain was observed in a study of glioma-infiltrating T cells after dendritic cell vaccination. This clone was observed a few times. Per germline, CDR1 MDHEN and CDR2 SYDVKM. The CDR3 has 14 residues. Trimming shortened V by 6 bases and J by 4 bases, and 15 bases separated the two germline ends. Clones were read by immunoSEQ multiplex PCR, and TCRdb kept only the in-frame ones, dropping some. The sample has 85,000 to 110,000 clones, roughly 81% seen once. The chain recombines TRBV28 with TRBJ1-1; D unclear. The clonotype was recovered from a human donor with glioblastoma. Here the sequenced sample was blood, taken before dendritic cell vaccination. The CDR3, as DNA: TGTGCCAGCAGATCTCAAAGGGAGGCCACTGAAGCTTTCTTT. Translated: CASRSQREATEAFF.